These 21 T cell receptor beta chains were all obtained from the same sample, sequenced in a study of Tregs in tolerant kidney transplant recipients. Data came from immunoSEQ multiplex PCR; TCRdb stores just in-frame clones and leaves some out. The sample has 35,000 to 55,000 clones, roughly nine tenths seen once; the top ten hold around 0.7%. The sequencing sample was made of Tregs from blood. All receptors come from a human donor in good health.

This CDR3 reads CASSFEAGGWTGELFF. In nucleotides, the CDR3 is TGCGCCAGCAGCTTTGAGGCAGGGGGCTGGACCGGGGAGCTGTTTTTT. The J gene is TRBJ2-2, the V gene TRBV5-1; 8 nucleotides line up with TRBD1. Germline V lookup: CDR1 SGHRS, CDR2 YFSETQ. CDR3 length: 16 amino acids. The junction had 8 bases not matched to a gene; V was cut back by 2 bases and J by 5 bases.

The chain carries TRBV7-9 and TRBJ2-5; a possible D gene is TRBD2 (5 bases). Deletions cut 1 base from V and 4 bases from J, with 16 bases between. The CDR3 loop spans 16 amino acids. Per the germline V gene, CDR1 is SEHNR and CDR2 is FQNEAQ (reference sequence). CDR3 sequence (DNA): TGTGCCAGCAGCTTAGGTTCCCGAGCCGCGGGAGAGACCCAGTACTTC. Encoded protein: CASSLGSRAAGETQYF.

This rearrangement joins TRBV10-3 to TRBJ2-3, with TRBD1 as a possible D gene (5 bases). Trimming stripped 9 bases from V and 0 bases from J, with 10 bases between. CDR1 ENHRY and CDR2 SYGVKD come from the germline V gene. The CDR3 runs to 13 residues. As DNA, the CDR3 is TGTGCCATAAAGGGGCATAGCACAGATACGCAGTATTTT. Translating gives CAIKGHSTDTQYF.

This CDR3 reads CAWSAAIGGYTF. CDR3 sequence (DNA): TGTGCCTGGAGTGCGGCTATAGGGGGCTACACCTTC. The chain joins TRBV30 to TRBJ1-2; D is unresolved. V was shortened by 1 base and J by 8 bases, with 11 bases between the two germline ends. The CDR3 has 12 residues. Germline V gives CDR1 GTSNPN, CDR2 SVGIG (reference sequence).

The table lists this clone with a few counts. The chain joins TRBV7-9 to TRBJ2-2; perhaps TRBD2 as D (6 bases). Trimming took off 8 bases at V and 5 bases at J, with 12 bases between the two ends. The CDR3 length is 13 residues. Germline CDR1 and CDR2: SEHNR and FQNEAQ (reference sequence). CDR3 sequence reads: CASWIGGTGELFF. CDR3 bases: TGTGCCAGCTGGATCGGGGGAACCGGGGAGCTGTTTTTT.

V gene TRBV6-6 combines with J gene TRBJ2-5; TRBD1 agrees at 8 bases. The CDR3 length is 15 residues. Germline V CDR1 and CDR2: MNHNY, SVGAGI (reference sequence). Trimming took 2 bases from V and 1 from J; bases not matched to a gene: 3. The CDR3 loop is CASSYPGQGQETQYF. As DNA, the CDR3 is TGTGCCAGCAGTTACCCCGGACAGGGCCAAGAGACCCAGTACTTC.

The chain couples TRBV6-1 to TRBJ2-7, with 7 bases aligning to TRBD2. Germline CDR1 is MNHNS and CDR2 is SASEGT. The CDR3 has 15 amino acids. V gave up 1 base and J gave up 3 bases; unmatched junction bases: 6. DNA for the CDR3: TGTGCCAGCAGTGAAGGTCGGGCTAGCGGCTACGAGCAGTACTTC. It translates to CASSEGRASGYEQYF.

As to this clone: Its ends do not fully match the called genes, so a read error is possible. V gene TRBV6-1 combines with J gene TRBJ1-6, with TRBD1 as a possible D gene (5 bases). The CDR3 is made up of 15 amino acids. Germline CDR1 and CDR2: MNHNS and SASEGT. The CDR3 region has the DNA TGTGCCAGCAGTGAGTTATCCAGGGTAAATTCTCCCCTCCACTTT. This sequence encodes CASSELSRVNSPLHF.

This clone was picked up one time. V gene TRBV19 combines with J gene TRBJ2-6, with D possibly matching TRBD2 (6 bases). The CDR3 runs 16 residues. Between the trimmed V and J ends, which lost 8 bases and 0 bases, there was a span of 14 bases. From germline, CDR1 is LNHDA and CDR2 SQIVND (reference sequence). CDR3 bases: TGTGCCAGTTCTGGGACTCACCTCTCTGGGGCCAACGTCCTGACTTTC. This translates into CASSGTHLSGANVLTF.

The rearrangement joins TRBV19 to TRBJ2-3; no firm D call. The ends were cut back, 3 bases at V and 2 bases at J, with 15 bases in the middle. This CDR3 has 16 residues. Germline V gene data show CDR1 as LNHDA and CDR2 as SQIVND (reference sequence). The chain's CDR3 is CASSMTAFALTDTQYF. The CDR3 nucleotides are TGTGCCAGTAGTATGACGGCGTTTGCTCTCACAGATACGCAGTATTTT. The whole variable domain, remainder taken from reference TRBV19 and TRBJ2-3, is DGGITQSPKYLFRKEGQNVTLSCEQNLNHDAMYWYRQDPGQGLRLIYYSQIVNDFQKGDIAEGYSVSREKKESFPLTVTSAQKNPTAFYLCASSMTAFALTDTQYFGPGTRLTVL.

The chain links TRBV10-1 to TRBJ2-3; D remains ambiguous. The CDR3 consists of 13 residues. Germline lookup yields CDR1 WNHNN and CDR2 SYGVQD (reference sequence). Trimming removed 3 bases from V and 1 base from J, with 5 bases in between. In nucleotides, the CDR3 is TGCGCCAGCAGTGAAGTTGGCACAGATACGCAGTATTTT. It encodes CASSEVGTDTQYF.

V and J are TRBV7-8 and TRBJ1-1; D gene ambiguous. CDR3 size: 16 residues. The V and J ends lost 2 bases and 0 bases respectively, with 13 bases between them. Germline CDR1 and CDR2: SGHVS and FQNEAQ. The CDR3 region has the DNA TGTGCCAGCAGCTTACATTGGCAGGTCATGAACACTGAAGCTTTCTTT. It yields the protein CASSLHWQVMNTEAFF.

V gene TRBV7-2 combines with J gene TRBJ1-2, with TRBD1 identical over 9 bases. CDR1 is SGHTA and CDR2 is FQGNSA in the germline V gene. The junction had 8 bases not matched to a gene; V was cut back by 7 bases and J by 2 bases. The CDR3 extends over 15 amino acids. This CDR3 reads CASTPGTGYNYGYTF. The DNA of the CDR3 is TGTGCCAGCACCCCCGGGACAGGGTACAACTATGGCTACACCTTC. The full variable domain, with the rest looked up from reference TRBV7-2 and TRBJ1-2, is GAGVSQSPSNKVTEKGKDVELRCDPISGHTALYWYRQSLGQGLEFLIYFQGNSAPDKSGLPSDRFSAERTGGSVSTLTIQRTQQEDSAVYLCASTPGTGYNYGYTFGSGTRLTVV.

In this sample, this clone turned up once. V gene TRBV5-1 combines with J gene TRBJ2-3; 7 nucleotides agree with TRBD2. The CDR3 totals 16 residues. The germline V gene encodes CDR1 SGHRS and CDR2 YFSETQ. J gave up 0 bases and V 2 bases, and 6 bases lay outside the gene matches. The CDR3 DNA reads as TGCGCCAGCAGCTTAGCGCTAGCGGCTAGCACAGATACGCAGTATTTT. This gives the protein CASSLALAASTDTQYF.

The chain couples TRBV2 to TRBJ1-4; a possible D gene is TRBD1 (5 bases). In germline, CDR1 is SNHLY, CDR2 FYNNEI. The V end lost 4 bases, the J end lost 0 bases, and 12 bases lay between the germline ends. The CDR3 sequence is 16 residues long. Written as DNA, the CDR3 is TGTGCCAGCAGTGGCAGGACAACTGCAACTAATGAAAAACTGTTTTTT. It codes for CASSGRTTATNEKLFF.

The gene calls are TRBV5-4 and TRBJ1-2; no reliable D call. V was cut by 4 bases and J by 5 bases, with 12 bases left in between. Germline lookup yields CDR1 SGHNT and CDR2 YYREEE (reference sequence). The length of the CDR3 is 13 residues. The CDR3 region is CASSPGGSYGYTF. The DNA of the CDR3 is TGTGCCAGCAGCCCTGGCGGGTCGTATGGCTACACCTTC.

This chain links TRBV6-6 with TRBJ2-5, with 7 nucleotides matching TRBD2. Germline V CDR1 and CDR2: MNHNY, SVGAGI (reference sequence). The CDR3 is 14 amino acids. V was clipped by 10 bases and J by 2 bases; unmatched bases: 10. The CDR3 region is CATGRGGFQETQYF. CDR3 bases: TGTGCCACCGGGCGCGGGGGTTTTCAAGAGACCCAGTACTTC.

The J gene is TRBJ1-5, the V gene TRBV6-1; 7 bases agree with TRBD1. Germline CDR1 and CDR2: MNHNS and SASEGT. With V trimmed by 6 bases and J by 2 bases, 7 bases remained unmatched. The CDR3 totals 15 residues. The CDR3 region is CASSAFGQGNQPQHF. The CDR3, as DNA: TGTGCCAGCAGCGCCTTTGGACAGGGCAATCAGCCCCAGCATTTT.

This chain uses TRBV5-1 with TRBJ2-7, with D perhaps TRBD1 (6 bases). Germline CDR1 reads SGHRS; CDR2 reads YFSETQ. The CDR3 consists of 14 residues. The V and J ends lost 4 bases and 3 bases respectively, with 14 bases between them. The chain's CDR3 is CASSTTGRGYEQYF. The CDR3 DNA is TGCGCCAGCAGCACGACAGGCAGAGGCTACGAGCAGTACTTC.

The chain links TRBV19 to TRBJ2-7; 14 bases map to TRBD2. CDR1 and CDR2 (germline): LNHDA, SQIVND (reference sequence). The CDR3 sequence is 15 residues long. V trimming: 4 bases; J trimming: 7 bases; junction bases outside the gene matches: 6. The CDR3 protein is CASSKTSGRADEQYF. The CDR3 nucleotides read TGTGCCAGTAGTAAGACTAGCGGGAGGGCCGATGAGCAGTACTTC.

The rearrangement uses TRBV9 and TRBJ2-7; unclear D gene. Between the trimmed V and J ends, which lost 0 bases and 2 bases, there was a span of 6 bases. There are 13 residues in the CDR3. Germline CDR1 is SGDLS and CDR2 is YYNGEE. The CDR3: CASSVGFAYEQYF. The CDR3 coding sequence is TGTGCCAGCAGCGTAGGTTTCGCCTACGAGCAGTACTTC.